This T cell receptor (beta chain) was sequenced for a study of T cell responses to AZD1222 COVID-19 vaccine. Whole-study findings and limits: Two doses of AZD1222 preceded a rise in Spike-specific TCR breadth and depth. Within unmutated variant regions lay the reported targets of nearly half of spike-specific TCRs. Donors were chiefly white British, with a greater number of females, and clonal diversity was perhaps underestimated.

TCRdb's table, derived via immunoSEQ multiplex PCR, lists solely in-frame clones and lacks some. Among around 60,000 clones listed, 70% to 90% were seen once. This clone came up a few times. The antigen is not known. Germline CDR1 SQVTM, CDR2 ANQGSEA. The CDR3 has 16 amino acids. V was clipped by 5 bases and J by 0 bases, with 17 bases between them. This receptor was taken from an adult in good health. The sequencing used peripheral blood, collected on day 0 of AZD1222 vaccination. This sequence joins TRBV29-1 and TRBJ2-1; D gene ambiguous. The CDR3 loop reads CSVLLASRISYNEQFF. The CDR3 nucleotides are TGCAGCGTTCTCTTAGCCTCCCGGATCTCCTACAATGAGCAGTTCTTC.